This T cell receptor beta chain was captured by sequencing in a study of blood T cell repertoires in COVID-19. CDR1 is SNHLY, CDR2 FYNNEI, per germline. V lost 2 bases, J lost 3 bases, and 12 bases lay in between. The CDR3 is made up of 15 amino acids. Method: immunoSEQ multiplex PCR; TCRdb's copy keeps in-frame clones and lacks some. Of 240,000 or so clones in the sample, approximately 91% were seen once. Specimen: peripheral blood. The TCR was taken from a woman aged 25 to 39 with acute or convalescent COVID-19. The rearrangement links TRBV2 to TRBJ2-3; D possibly corresponds to TRBD2 (6 bases). The chain's CDR3 is CASSEWQTRTDTQYF. The CDR3 nucleotides read TGTGCCAGCAGTGAATGGCAGACTAGAACAGATACGCAGTATTTT. Variable domain in full (rest from reference TRBV2 and TRBJ2-3): EPEVTQTPSHQVTQMGQEVILRCVPISNHLYFYWYRQILGQKVEFLVSFYNNEISEKSEIFDDQFSVERPDGSNFTLKIRSTKLEDSAMYFCASSEWQTRTDTQYFGPGTRLTVL.